The 23 T cell receptor beta chains in this list originate from one sample, sequenced in a study of shared clonotypes between healthy human individuals. Sequenced by immunoSEQ multiplex PCR; TCRdb stores in-frame clones only, minus some. The sample lists about 2.2 million clones, over 85% occurring once. CD45RO negativity and positive selection for CCR7 defined naive CD8 cells, a population that excluded terminally differentiated effector memory CD45RA+ cells. The sequenced sample consisted of naive CD8+ T cells from PBMCs. These receptors were obtained from a man aged 18 to 29 in good health. Some clones in this sample may be carry-over from other donors' samples.

The V gene is TRBV7-6, the J gene TRBJ1-4; D remains ambiguous. Germline V gene data show CDR1 as SGHVS and CDR2 as FNYEAQ. The CDR3 runs to 15 residues. V dropped 6 bases and J dropped 1 base, with 12 bases sitting between them. CDR3 in amino acids: CASSMGSGTNEKLFF. The CDR3 DNA is TGTGCCAGCAGTATGGGGTCAGGAACTAATGAAAAACTGTTTTTT.

V and J are TRBV29-1 and TRBJ2-5; 9 bases line up with TRBD2. The J call may be incorrect, as the DNA end agrees better with TRBJ2-7. There are 14 residues in the CDR3. The V gene's germline CDR1 is SQVTM and CDR2 ANQGSEA. CDR3 amino acids: CSVEGAGGAYEQYF. CDR3 DNA sequence: TGCAGCGTTGAGGGAGCGGGAGGTGCCTACGAGCAGTACTTC.

This chain joins TRBV6-6 and TRBJ1-5, with D maybe TRBD1 (5 bases). There are 13 residues in the CDR3. Trimming stripped 5 bases from V and 6 bases from J, with 11 bases between. Germline V gene sequence: CDR1 MNHNY, CDR2 SVGAGI (reference sequence). The CDR3: CASSHEGSQPQHF. The CDR3 DNA reads as TGTGCCAGCAGTCACGAGGGGTCTCAGCCCCAGCATTTT.

The chain carries TRBV28 and TRBJ2-7; 7 bases are shared with TRBD2. The CDR3 has 16 residues. Looked up from germline, CDR1 is MDHEN and CDR2 is SYDVKM. Trimming took 6 bases from V and 4 from J; bases not matched to a gene: 15. The CDR3 DNA follows: TGTGCCAGCAGCCAAGTTGTATGGGACTATTCGTACGAGCAGTACTTC. Its protein is CASSQVVWDYSYEQYF.

The chain has TRBV28 and TRBJ2-5; possibly TRBD1 for D (5 bases). The germline V and J ends were trimmed by 6 bases and 3 bases, with 8 bases remaining between them. CDR3 length equals 12 residues. Germline CDR1 MDHEN, CDR2 SYDVKM. The CDR3 spells CASSRQKETQYF. The CDR3 DNA follows: TGTGCCAGCAGCCGACAGAAAGAGACCCAGTACTTC. Variable domain in full (rest from reference TRBV28 and TRBJ2-5): DVKVTQSSRYLVKRTGEKVFLECVQDMDHENMFWYRQDPGLGLRLIYFSYDVKMKEKGDIPEGYSVSREKKERFSLILESASTNQTSMYLCASSRQKETQYFGPGTRLLVL.

V gene TRBV7-9 combines with J gene TRBJ1-4, with D unclear. V gave up 2 bases and J gave up 3 bases, with 10 bases separating them. CDR3 length: 15 residues. The germline gives CDR1 SEHNR, CDR2 FQNEAQ (reference sequence). Here the CDR3 DNA reads TGTGCCAGCAGCTTACCGGGAGACCCTAATGAAAAACTGTTTTTT. Encoded protein: CASSLPGDPNEKLFF.

The chain carries TRBV4-1 and TRBJ2-1, with TRBD2 matching 11 bases. The CDR3 is made up of 17 amino acids. CDR1 and CDR2 (germline): MGHRA, YSYEKL. V was clipped by 0 bases and J by 4 bases; unmatched bases: 5. CDR3 residues: CASSQDITSGRYNEQFF. The CDR3 DNA is TGCGCCAGCAGCCAAGATATAACTAGCGGGAGATACAATGAGCAGTTCTTC.

V is TRBV28 and J is TRBJ2-3; D may be TRBD1 (6 bases). The CDR3 sequence is 14 residues long. Per the germline V gene, CDR1 is MDHEN and CDR2 is SYDVKM. V gave up 3 bases and J gave up 4 bases, with 11 bases separating them. This CDR3 reads CASSLQGSSDTQYF. The CDR3 bases are TGTGCCAGCAGTTTGCAGGGGTCGTCAGATACGCAGTATTTT.

The chain couples TRBV27 to TRBJ2-7; 9 positions agree with TRBD1. Per the germline V gene, CDR1 is MNHEY and CDR2 is SMNVEV (reference sequence). The CDR3 extends over 16 amino acids. The J segment lost 1 base and the V segment lost 6 bases, leaving 10 bases of the junction unmatched. CDR3 region: CASRLTGTGSSYEQYF. The CDR3 nucleotides are TGTGCCAGCAGGCTGACCGGGACAGGGAGTTCCTACGAGCAGTACTTC.

The chain links TRBV19 to TRBJ1-5; tentative D call: TRBD1 (5 bases). Per the germline V gene, CDR1 is LNHDA and CDR2 is SQIVND (reference sequence). The CDR3 extends over 14 amino acids. V was trimmed by 9 bases and J by 5 bases, leaving 17 bases between them. The CDR3, as DNA: TGTGCCAGCGGGACGCTAAGCCTCCATCAGCCCCAGCATTTT. Its translation is CASGTLSLHQPQHF.

V usage is TRBV4-1 and J usage is TRBJ1-1, with D perhaps TRBD1 (5 bases). The CDR3 is 15 residues long. Germline CDR1 reads MGHRA; CDR2 reads YSYEKL. Trimming stripped 3 bases from V and 6 bases from J, with 17 bases between. CDR3 protein: CASSHSPDRSSEAFF. The DNA for the CDR3 is TGCGCCAGCAGCCACTCCCCAGACAGATCGTCTGAAGCTTTCTTT.

The chain couples TRBV7-3 to TRBJ2-7; D may be TRBD1 (6 bases). The CDR3 consists of 15 residues. Germline CDR1 SGHTA, CDR2 FQGTGA. Trimming stripped 5 bases from V and 6 bases from J, with 20 bases between. This CDR3 is CASSERQESPLEQYF. The DNA of the CDR3 is TGTGCCAGCAGCGAACGACAGGAGTCCCCCCTCGAGCAGTACTTC.

The chain employs TRBV29-1 and TRBJ1-1, with 10 bases aligning to TRBD1. V trimming: 7 bases; J trimming: 6 bases; junction bases outside the gene matches: 5. Germline V CDR1 and CDR2: SQVTM, ANQGSEA. CDR3 length equals 12 residues. CDR3 DNA: TGCAGCGCCCGACAGGGGGCGTCTGAAGCTTTCTTT. Translating gives CSARQGASEAFF. Full variable domain (outside the CDR3, taken from reference TRBV29-1 and TRBJ1-1): SAVISQKPSRDICQRGTSLTIQCQVDSQVTMMFWYRQQPGQSLTLIATANQGSEATYESGFVIDKFPISRPNLTFSTLTVSNMSPEDSSIYLCSARQGASEAFFGQGTRLTVV.

This clone was seen a few times. The same CDR3 is also encoded by other DNA sequences in this sample. The gene calls are TRBV9 and TRBJ2-1; TRBD2 agrees at 8 bases. The junction had 7 bases not matched to a gene; V was cut back by 7 bases and J by 4 bases. The CDR3 is 14 amino acids. The germline V gene has CDR1 SGDLS and CDR2 YYNGEE. CDR3 DNA: TGTGCCAGCTCTTTCAGCGGGAGTTACAATGAGCAGTTCTTC. The encoded protein is CASSFSGSYNEQFF. The variable domain in full, with the rest retrieved from reference TRBV9 and TRBJ2-1, is DSGVTQTPKHLITATGQRVTLRCSPRSGDLSVYWYQQSLDQGLQFLIQYYNGEERAKGNILERFSAQQFPDLHSELNLSSLELGDSALYFCASSFSGSYNEQFFGPGTRLTVL.

This clone came up once. This chain joins TRBV5-1 and TRBJ2-7; 10 nucleotides align to TRBD1. This CDR3 is built from 15 residues. Germline V CDR1 and CDR2: SGHRS, YFSETQ. After removal of 0 bases from V and 5 bases from J, the junction contained 5 bases not matched to a gene. CDR3 protein: CASSLGWDRGHEQYF. For the CDR3, the DNA is TGCGCCAGCAGCTTGGGATGGGACAGGGGTCACGAGCAGTACTTC.

The V and J genes are TRBV4-3 and TRBJ1-4; D is undetermined. Germline-derived CDR1 and CDR2 are LGHNA and YSLEER. The CDR3 is 18 amino acids. V lost 4 bases, J lost 1 base, and 19 bases lay in between. DNA for the CDR3: TGCGCCAGCAGCCCCACAAGTAGAGCAAAAGGAACTAATGAAAAACTGTTTTTT. Residues: CASSPTSRAKGTNEKLFF.

The chain links TRBV9 to TRBJ2-1, with D unresolved. The CDR3 runs 15 residues. Germline V lookup: CDR1 SGDLS, CDR2 YYNGEE. Trimming stripped 4 bases from V and 5 bases from J, with 16 bases between. The CDR3 coding sequence is TGTGCCAGCAGCCCTGGTATGAAGGTAGACAATGAGCAGTTCTTC. Amino acid sequence: CASSPGMKVDNEQFF. The entire variable domain, with the rest obtained from reference TRBV9 and TRBJ2-1, is as follows: DSGVTQTPKHLITATGQRVTLRCSPRSGDLSVYWYQQSLDQGLQFLIQYYNGEERAKGNILERFSAQQFPDLHSELNLSSLELGDSALYFCASSPGMKVDNEQFFGPGTRLTVL.

V usage is TRBV6-5 and J usage is TRBJ1-2, with 7 nucleotides matching TRBD1. Trimming removed 6 bases from V and 4 bases from J; junction bases left unmatched: 2. CDR1 is MNHEY, CDR2 SVGAGI, per germline. The CDR3 runs to 12 residues. This CDR3 is CASSGTAYGYTF. CDR3 nucleotides: TGTGCCAGCAGCGGGACAGCCTATGGCTACACCTTC.

This chain connects TRBV27 to TRBJ2-5; 13 positions match TRBD2. CDR1 and CDR2 from the germline V gene are MNHEY and SMNVEV (reference sequence). V gave up 0 bases and J gave up 1 base; unmatched junction bases: 8. The CDR3 is 19 amino acids. This chain's CDR3 is CASSLSGLAGVLPQETQYF. CDR3 DNA: TGTGCCAGCAGTTTATCCGGACTAGCGGGAGTGCTGCCCCAAGAGACCCAGTACTTC.

The chain employs TRBV25-1 and TRBJ2-2; D not resolved. CDR1 is MGHDK, CDR2 SYGVNS, per germline. The CDR3 is 16 residues long. V was trimmed by 3 bases and J by 5 bases, leaving 16 bases between them. The DNA of the CDR3 is TGTGCCAGCAGTGATTATGGCAGCCGAAAGACCGGGGAGCTGTTTTTT. Translating gives CASSDYGSRKTGELFF.

The chain uses TRBV6-5 and TRBJ2-6; D unresolved. The V end lost 6 bases, the J end lost 4 bases, and 10 bases lay between the germline ends. The length of the CDR3 is 14 residues. Germline CDR1 and CDR2: MNHEY and SVGAGI. The CDR3 DNA is TGTGCCAGCAGGACCCAGGTCGGGGCCAACGTCCTGACTTTC. Protein: CASRTQVGANVLTF.

The V and J genes are TRBV19 and TRBJ2-1, with 8 bases that match TRBD1. The CDR3 loop spans 16 amino acids. The trim removed 5 bases at V and 7 bases at J, leaving 13 bases unmatched. The germline V gene has CDR1 LNHDA and CDR2 SQIVND (reference sequence). Here the CDR3 DNA reads TGTGCCAGTAGTCTATTACCGAGGACAGGGCAGAATGAGCAGTTCTTC. Protein product: CASSLLPRTGQNEQFF.

The rearrangement links TRBV19 to TRBJ2-7, with 7 bases fitting TRBD2. V shed 5 bases and J 6 bases; nucleotides not matched to a gene: 7. The length of the CDR3 is 13 residues. Germline V gene lookup returns CDR1 LNHDA and CDR2 SQIVND (reference sequence). In DNA form, the CDR3 reads TGTGCCAGTAGTCCCGGGACTATTCGCGAGCAGTACTTC. This gives the protein CASSPGTIREQYF. Filled out from reference TRBV19 and TRBJ2-7, the complete variable domain reads DGGITQSPKYLFRKEGQNVTLSCEQNLNHDAMYWYRQDPGQGLRLIYYSQIVNDFQKGDIAEGYSVSREKKESFPLTVTSAQKNPTAFYLCASSPGTIREQYFGPGTRLTVT.